The 3 T cell receptor beta chains below all came from one sample that was sequenced in a study of shared clonotypes between healthy human individuals. The data were produced by immunoSEQ multiplex PCR, yet TCRdb's version contains in-frame clones alone and is incomplete. The profile shows some 490,000 clones, over 75% of them singletons. Input material: PBMCs. Every receptor here comes from a middle-aged woman in good health. Some clones in this sample may be carry-over from other donors' samples.

The chain couples TRBV6-1 to TRBJ1-3, with TRBD1 matching 7 bases. Trimming removed 10 bases from V and 2 bases from J; junction bases left unmatched: 8. This CDR3 is built from 14 residues. Per germline, CDR1 MNHNS and CDR2 SASEGT. The CDR3 is CATPTGSTGNTIYF. CDR3 sequence (DNA): TGTGCCACCCCGACAGGGTCAACTGGAAACACCATATATTTT.

About this clone itself: This may arise from a read error, as a much more abundant clone is one base away. Other DNA sequences in the same sample also yield this CDR3. V usage is TRBV11-2 and J usage is TRBJ2-7, with D tentatively TRBD1 or TRBD2 (5 bases each). Germline CDR1 reads SGHAT; CDR2 reads FQNNGV. This CDR3 contains 15 residues. CDR3 region: CASSAAGTTYVEQYF. In nucleotides, the CDR3 is TGCGCTAGCAGCGCCGCCGGGACCACTTACGTTGAGCAGTACTTC. The full variable domain, in which reference TRBV11-2 and TRBJ2-7 provide the parts outside the CDR3, is EAGVAQSPRYKIIEKRQSVAFWCNPISGHATLYWYQQILGQGPKLLIQFQNNGVVDDSQLPKDRFSAERLKGVDSTLKIQPAKLEDSAVYLCASSAAGTTYVEQYFGPGTRLTVT.

The rearrangement links TRBV19 to TRBJ1-6; no clear D. Per germline, CDR1 LNHDA and CDR2 SQIVND (reference sequence). The CDR3 contains 10 residues. Between the trimmed V and J ends, which lost 8 bases and 9 bases, there was a span of 5 bases. The CDR3 DNA reads as TGTGCCAGTTCCGGTTCACCCCTCCACTTT. Its translation: CASSGSPLHF.